This T cell receptor (beta chain) comes out of a study of T cell responses to AZD1222 COVID-19 vaccine. Study findings and constraints: With dominance at 160-218 and 743-854, vaccine-associated CD4 TCRs spanned spike. The donor group comprised mostly white British people and more females; the analysis possibly underestimated clonal diversity.

TCRdb keeps only in-frame clones here, not all; method: immunoSEQ multiplex PCR. This table holds under 130,000 clones, approximately 88% found once. Germline lookup yields CDR1 SGHRS and CDR2 YFSETQ. The V end lost 0 bases, the J end lost 7 bases, and 13 bases lay between the germline ends. The CDR3 has 14 residues. Notes on this clone: Its antigen is unknown.

The specimen comprised peripheral blood, sampled on day 0 of AZD1222 vaccination. The sequence came from an adult in good health. The rearrangement links TRBV5-1 to TRBJ1-1, with no clear D. The CDR3 spells CASSLALGPDEAFF. In DNA, the CDR3 is TGCGCCAGCAGCTTGGCCCTCGGCCCCGATGAAGCTTTCTTT.